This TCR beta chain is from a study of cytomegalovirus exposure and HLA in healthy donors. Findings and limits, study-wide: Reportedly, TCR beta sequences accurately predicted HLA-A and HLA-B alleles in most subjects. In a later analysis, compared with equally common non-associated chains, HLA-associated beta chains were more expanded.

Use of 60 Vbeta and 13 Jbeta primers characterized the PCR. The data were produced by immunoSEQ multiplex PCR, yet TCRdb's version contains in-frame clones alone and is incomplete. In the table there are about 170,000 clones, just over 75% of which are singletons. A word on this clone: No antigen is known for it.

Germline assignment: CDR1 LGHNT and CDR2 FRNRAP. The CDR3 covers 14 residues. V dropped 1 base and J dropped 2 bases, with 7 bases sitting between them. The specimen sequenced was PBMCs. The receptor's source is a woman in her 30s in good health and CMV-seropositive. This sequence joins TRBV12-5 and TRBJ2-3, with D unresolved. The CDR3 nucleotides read TGTGCTAGTGGTTTGGGGCGGTACACAGATACGCAGTATTTT. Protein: CASGLGRYTDTQYF.